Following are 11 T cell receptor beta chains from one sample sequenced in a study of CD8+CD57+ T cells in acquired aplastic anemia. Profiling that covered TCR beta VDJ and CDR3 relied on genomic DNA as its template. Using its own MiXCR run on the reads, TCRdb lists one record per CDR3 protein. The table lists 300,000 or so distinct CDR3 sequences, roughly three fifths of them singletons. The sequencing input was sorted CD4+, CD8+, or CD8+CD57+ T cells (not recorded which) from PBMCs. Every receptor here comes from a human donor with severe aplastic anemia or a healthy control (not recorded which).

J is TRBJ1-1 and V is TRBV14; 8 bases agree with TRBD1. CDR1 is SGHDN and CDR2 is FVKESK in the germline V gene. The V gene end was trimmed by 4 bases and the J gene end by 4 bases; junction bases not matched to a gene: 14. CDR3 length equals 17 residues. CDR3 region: CASSRDGQGAWTTEAFF. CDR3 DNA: TGTGCCAGCAGCCGAGACGGACAGGGAGCTTGGACCACTGAAGCTTTCTTT.

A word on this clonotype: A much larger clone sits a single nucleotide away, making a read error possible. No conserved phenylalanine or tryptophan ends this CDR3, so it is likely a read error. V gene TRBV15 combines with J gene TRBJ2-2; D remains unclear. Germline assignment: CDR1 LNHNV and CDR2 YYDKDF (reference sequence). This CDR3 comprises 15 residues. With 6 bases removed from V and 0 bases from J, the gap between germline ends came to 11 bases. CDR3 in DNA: TGTGCCACCAGACAAGACTGGACGAACACCGGGGAGCTGTTTTCT. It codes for CATRQDWTNTGELFS.

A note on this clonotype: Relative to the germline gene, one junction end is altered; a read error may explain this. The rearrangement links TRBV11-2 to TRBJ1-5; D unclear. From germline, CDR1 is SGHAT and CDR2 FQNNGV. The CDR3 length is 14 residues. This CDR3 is CASSLDPRNQPQHF. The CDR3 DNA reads TGTGCCAGCAGCTTAGACCCCCGCAACCAGCCCCAGCATTTT.

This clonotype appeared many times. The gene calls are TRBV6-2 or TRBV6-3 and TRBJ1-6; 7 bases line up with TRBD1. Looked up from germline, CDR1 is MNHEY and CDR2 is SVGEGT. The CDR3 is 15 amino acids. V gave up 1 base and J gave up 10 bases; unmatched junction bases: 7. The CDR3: CASSYWDSRGSPLHF. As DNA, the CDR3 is TGTGCCAGCAGTTACTGGGACAGTCGGGGCTCACCCCTCCACTTT.

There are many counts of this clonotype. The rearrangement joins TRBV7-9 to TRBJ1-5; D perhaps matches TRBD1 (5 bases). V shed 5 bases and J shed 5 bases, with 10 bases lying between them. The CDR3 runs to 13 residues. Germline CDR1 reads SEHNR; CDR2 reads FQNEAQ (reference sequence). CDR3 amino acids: CASSLQGHQPQHF. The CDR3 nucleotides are TGTGCCAGCAGCCTGCAGGGCCATCAGCCCCAGCATTTT.

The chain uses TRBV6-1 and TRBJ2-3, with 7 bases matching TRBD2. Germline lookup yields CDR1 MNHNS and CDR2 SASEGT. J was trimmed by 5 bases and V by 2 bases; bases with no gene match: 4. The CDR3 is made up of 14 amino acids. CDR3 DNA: TGTGCCAGCAGTGAATCTTGGGAGGGAGATACGCAGTATTTT. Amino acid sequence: CASSESWEGDTQYF.

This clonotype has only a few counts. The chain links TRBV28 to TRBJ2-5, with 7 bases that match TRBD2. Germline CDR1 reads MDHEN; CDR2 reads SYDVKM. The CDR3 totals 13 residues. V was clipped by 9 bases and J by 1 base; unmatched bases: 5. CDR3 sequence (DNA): TGTGCCAGTACCGGGACTATCCAAGAGACCCAGTACTTC. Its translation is CASTGTIQETQYF.

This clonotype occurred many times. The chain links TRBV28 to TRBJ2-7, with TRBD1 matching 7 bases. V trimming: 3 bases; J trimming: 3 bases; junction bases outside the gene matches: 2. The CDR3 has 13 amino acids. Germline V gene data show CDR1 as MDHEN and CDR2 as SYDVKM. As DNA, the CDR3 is TGTGCCAGCAGTTTGACAGGGTACTACGAGCAGTACTTC. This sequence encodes CASSLTGYYEQYF.

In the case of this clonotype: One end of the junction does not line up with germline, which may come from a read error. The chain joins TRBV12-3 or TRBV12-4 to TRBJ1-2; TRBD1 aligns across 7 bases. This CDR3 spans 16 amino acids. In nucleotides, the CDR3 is TGTGCCGGCAGGACACTACGACAGGGAGGTCCTTATGGCTACACCTTC. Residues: CAGRTLRQGGPYGYTF.

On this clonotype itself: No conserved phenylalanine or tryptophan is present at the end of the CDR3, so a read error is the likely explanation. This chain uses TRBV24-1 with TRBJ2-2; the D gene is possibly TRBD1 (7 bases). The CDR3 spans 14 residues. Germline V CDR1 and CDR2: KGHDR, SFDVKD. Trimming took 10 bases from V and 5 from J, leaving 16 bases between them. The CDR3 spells CATDGGQRTGELFI. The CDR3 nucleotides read TGTGCCACTGACGGGGGACAGCGGACCGGGGAGCTGTTTATT.

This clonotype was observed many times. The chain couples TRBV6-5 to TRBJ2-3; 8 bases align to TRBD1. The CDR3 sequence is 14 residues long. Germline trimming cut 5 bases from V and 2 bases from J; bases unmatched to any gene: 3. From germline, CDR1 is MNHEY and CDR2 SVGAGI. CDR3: CASSRTGNTDTQYF. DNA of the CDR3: TGTGCCAGCAGTCGGACAGGGAACACAGATACGCAGTATTTT.